This is a list of T cell receptor beta chains from one sample in a study of T cells in Graves' hyperthyroidism and ophthalmopathy. TCRdb redid the calling of the multiplex PCR reads with MiXCR, one entry per CDR3 protein. The repertoire consists of roughly 56,000 distinct CDR3 sequences, with around half occurring once and the leading ten covering approximately 13%. The sequencing input was blood. Receptors were obtained from a woman in her 30s with Graves' ophthalmopathy. Each CDR3 is given without its conserved first and last residue.

v_gene: TRBV10-2
j_gene: TRBJ2-7
CDR3aa: ASRGGHPSYEQY

v_gene: TRBV19
j_gene: TRBJ2-1
CDR3aa: ASSHYGFDEQF

v_gene: TRBV29-1
j_gene: TRBJ1-5
CDR3aa: SVGRNTGGDQPQH

v_gene: TRBV4-2
j_gene: TRBJ1-1
CDR3aa: ASSQETGPEAEAF

v_gene: TRBV19
j_gene: TRBJ2-1
CDR3aa: ASSMLLYSEQF

v_gene: TRBV7-6
j_gene: TRBJ2-5
CDR3aa: ASSLATKETQY

v_gene: TRBV9
j_gene: TRBJ2-4
CDR3aa: ASSPPTVQNIQY

v_gene: TRBV11-3
j_gene: TRBJ2-2
CDR3aa: ASSPRASNTGELF

v_gene: TRBV10-3
j_gene: TRBJ1-2
CDR3aa: AMTNTGGGYT

v_gene: TRBV2
j_gene: TRBJ1-3
CDR3aa: ASSSTGGYSGNTIY

v_gene: TRBV20-1
j_gene: TRBJ2-1
CDR3aa: SALGTFSSYNEQF

v_gene: TRBV28
j_gene: TRBJ2-6
CDR3aa: ASSSPYRDGANVLT

v_gene: TRBV15
j_gene: TRBJ1-2
CDR3aa: ATSSGSGWGDHGYT

v_gene: TRBV29-1
j_gene: TRBJ1-2
CDR3aa: SGGTGGSYGYT

v_gene: TRBV2
j_gene: TRBJ2-2
CDR3aa: ASTFQGAGNTGELF

v_gene: TRBV6-1
j_gene: TRBJ1-1
CDR3aa: ASSEIFPEAF

v_gene: TRBV11-3
j_gene: TRBJ2-7
CDR3aa: ASSLEGGVHEQY

v_gene: TRBV29-1
j_gene: TRBJ2-5
CDR3aa: SVSMGSGETQY

v_gene: TRBV7-2
j_gene: TRBJ2-3
CDR3aa: ASSLHSGRPDTQY

v_gene: TRBV6-1
j_gene: TRBJ2-7
CDR3aa: ASSEADSEQY

v_gene: TRBV19
j_gene: TRBJ1-4
CDR3aa: ASHRDPSNEKLF

v_gene: TRBV2
j_gene: TRBJ2-6
CDR3aa: ASNPFRGGSGANVLT

v_gene: TRBV13
j_gene: TRBJ2-7
CDR3aa: ASSPTGTAYEQY